A single sample gave rise to the 18 T cell receptor beta chains below, sequenced in a study of blood T cell repertoires in COVID-19. Profiling relied on immunoSEQ multiplex PCR, and the TCRdb table lists in-frame clones only, not all of them. The sample lists tens of thousands of clones, roughly 90% seen once, with more than 5% in the top ten. The specimen was peripheral blood. These receptors all stem from a man aged 55 to 70 with COVID-19, enrolled during active disease.

The rearrangement uses TRBV6-6 and TRBJ1-2; possible D gene TRBD1, 6 bases. The CDR3 length is 15 residues. Germline V gene data show CDR1 as MNHNY and CDR2 as SVGAGI (reference sequence). The V gene lost 0 bases and the J gene lost 6 bases, with 14 bases spanning the gap. The CDR3 sequence: CASSYSQGNRDGYTF. DNA for the CDR3: TGTGCCAGCAGTTACTCCCAGGGGAACCGGGATGGCTACACCTTC.

J is TRBJ1-5 and V is TRBV30; perhaps TRBD1 as D (5 bases). The CDR3 contains 15 residues. Between the trimmed V and J ends, which lost 3 bases and 5 bases, there was a span of 17 bases. Germline CDR1 is GTSNPN and CDR2 is SVGIG (reference sequence). CDR3 region: CAWSRLGGGDQPQHF. The DNA of the CDR3 is TGTGCCTGGAGCCGACTGGGGGGAGGCGATCAGCCCCAGCATTTT.

In this sample, this clone turned up once. This rearrangement joins TRBV5-1 to TRBJ1-5; 9 nucleotides match TRBD1. The CDR3 sequence is 18 residues long. The V and J ends lost 7 bases and 3 bases, in that order; junction bases with no gene match: 17. Germline values: CDR1 SGHRS, CDR2 YFSETQ. The CDR3 is CASLYGFNGQGNNQPQHF. CDR3 bases: TGCGCCAGCCTCTATGGATTCAACGGACAGGGGAACAATCAGCCCCAGCATTTT.

The chain couples TRBV19 to TRBJ2-5; 7 bases are a match to TRBD1. Trimming took 4 bases from V and 2 from J; bases not matched to a gene: 10. CDR1 LNHDA and CDR2 SQIVND come from the germline V gene (reference sequence). This CDR3 is 16 amino acids long. The CDR3 is CASSTHSQTGQETQYF. CDR3 nucleotide sequence: TGTGCCAGTAGTACCCATTCACAGACAGGGCAAGAGACCCAGTACTTC. Looking up the rest from reference TRBV19 and TRBJ2-5 gives the full variable domain: DGGITQSPKYLFRKEGQNVTLSCEQNLNHDAMYWYRQDPGQGLRLIYYSQIVNDFQKGDIAEGYSVSREKKESFPLTVTSAQKNPTAFYLCASSTHSQTGQETQYFGPGTRLLVL.

The chain employs TRBV14 and TRBJ2-1, with 8 nucleotides matching TRBD2. The CDR3 runs to 17 residues. Trimming at V came to 3 bases and at J to 3 bases, leaving 10 bases not matched to a gene. Germline assignment: CDR1 SGHDN and CDR2 FVKESK. The CDR3 region is CASSQYFTSGFYNEQFF. Here the CDR3 DNA reads TGTGCCAGCAGCCAGTACTTTACTAGCGGCTTCTACAATGAGCAGTTCTTC.

This clone appeared once. The chain recombines TRBV24-1 with TRBJ2-5, with 9 nucleotides matching TRBD2. Germline trimming cut 3 bases from V and 4 bases from J; bases unmatched to any gene: 8. The CDR3 extends over 16 amino acids. The germline V gene encodes CDR1 KGHDR and CDR2 SFDVKD. The CDR3 loop reads CATSDPSRSGGETQYF. The DNA of the CDR3 is TGTGCCACCAGTGATCCCTCCCGTAGCGGGGGAGAGACCCAGTACTTC.

CDR3 amino acids: CASSEEALDLAFDTQYF. In DNA, the CDR3 is TGTGCCAGCAGTGAGGAGGCCCTAGACCTAGCGTTTGATACGCAGTATTTT. The V gene is TRBV6-1, the J gene TRBJ2-3; D perhaps matches TRBD2 (6 bases). Looked up from germline, CDR1 is MNHNS and CDR2 is SASEGT. This CDR3 has 17 amino acids. With 3 bases removed from V and 6 bases from J, the gap between germline ends came to 22 bases.

This clone has only one observation. The genes are TRBV5-4 and TRBJ1-1; D unresolved. The CDR3 has 14 residues. In germline, CDR1 is SGHNT, CDR2 YYREEE (reference sequence). The germline V and J ends were trimmed by 0 bases and 1 base, with 7 bases remaining between them. The CDR3 reads CASSLDEANTEAFF. The CDR3 DNA reads as TGTGCCAGCAGCTTGGATGAAGCGAACACTGAAGCTTTCTTT.

The genes are TRBV6-2 or TRBV6-3 and TRBJ2-7, with D perhaps TRBD1 (6 bases). This CDR3 spans 16 amino acids. Germline V gene sequence: CDR1 MNHEY, CDR2 SVGEGT. V shed 4 bases and J shed 4 bases, with 20 bases lying between them. The CDR3 protein is CASSFLTLQGTYEQYF. The CDR3 DNA is TGTGCCAGCAGTTTCCTTACATTACAGGGAACGTACGAGCAGTACTTC.

This chain joins TRBV5-6 and TRBJ2-5; weak D call: TRBD2 (7 bases). Looked up from germline, CDR1 is SGHDT and CDR2 is YYEEEE. This CDR3 region has 17 residues. Trimming took off 2 bases at V and 3 bases at J, with 20 bases between the two ends. The CDR3 is CASSFGWGRGGEETQYF. CDR3 in DNA: TGTGCCAGCAGCTTTGGATGGGGCAGGGGAGGGGAAGAGACCCAGTACTTC.

The rearrangement uses TRBV27 and TRBJ1-2, with 9 nucleotides matching TRBD1. V was clipped by 3 bases and J by 7 bases; unmatched bases: 3. CDR1 is MNHEY and CDR2 is SMNVEV in the germline V gene (reference sequence). The CDR3 is made up of 13 amino acids. The CDR3 here is CASSLDRGGGYTF. In DNA, the CDR3 is TGTGCCAGCAGTTTGGACAGGGGTGGTGGCTACACCTTC.

The DNA of the CDR3 is TGTGCCACCAGTGCGGCGGAAAACTACAATGAGCAGTTCTTC. As protein: CATSAAENYNEQFF. The chain recombines TRBV24-1 with TRBJ2-1; D uncertain. CDR1 is KGHDR, CDR2 SFDVKD, per germline. The CDR3 runs 14 residues. Trimming cost V 5 bases and J 3 bases, with 10 bases left between them.

The rearrangement uses TRBV27 and TRBJ2-3; 13 nucleotides align to TRBD2. CDR3 length equals 21 residues. Germline V lookup: CDR1 MNHEY, CDR2 SMNVEV (reference sequence). With 1 base clipped from V and 7 bases from J, the junction kept 20 bases outside the gene matches. The CDR3 loop is CASSLLGHWEPGTSGTHTQYF. The CDR3 nucleotides are TGTGCCAGCAGTTTATTGGGCCATTGGGAACCCGGGACTAGCGGGACCCATACGCAGTATTTT.

In its sample, this clone was seen once. The chain recombines TRBV12-3 or TRBV12-4 with TRBJ2-7; D remains ambiguous. Trimming took off 3 bases at V and 2 bases at J, with 5 bases between the two ends. CDR3 length: 12 residues. DNA of the CDR3: TGTGCCAGCAGTTTCGTCGCCTACGAGCAGTACTTC. This sequence encodes CASSFVAYEQYF.

The count of this clone is one. The chain carries TRBV7-6 and TRBJ2-6; D is unresolved. The CDR3 spans 15 residues. Germline CDR1 reads SGHVS; CDR2 reads FNYEAQ. V was shortened by 5 bases and J by 1 base, with 9 bases between the two germline ends. The DNA for the CDR3 is TGTGCCAGCAGCCTCCTAGTGTCTGGGGCCAACGTCCTGACTTTC. It translates to CASSLLVSGANVLTF.

The J gene is TRBJ2-5, the V gene TRBV7-9; 11 bases are a match to TRBD1. The CDR3 loop spans 14 amino acids. The germline gives CDR1 SEHNR, CDR2 FQNEAQ (reference sequence). V lost 5 bases to trimming and J lost 7 bases; unmatched junction nucleotides: 6. CDR3 residues: CASSNGTGGTTQYF. The CDR3 DNA sequence: TGTGCCAGCAGCAATGGGACAGGGGGGACGACCCAGTACTTC.

This chain connects TRBV27 to TRBJ2-2; 7 nucleotides line up with TRBD1. This CDR3 spans 16 amino acids. With V trimmed by 6 bases and J by 5 bases, 12 bases remained unmatched. The germline gives CDR1 MNHEY, CDR2 SMNVEV (reference sequence). CDR3 sequence: CASSPRGLLETGELFF. CDR3 in DNA: TGTGCCAGCAGCCCGAGGGGGCTTTTGGAAACCGGGGAGCTGTTTTTT.

The rearrangement joins TRBV12-3 or TRBV12-4 to TRBJ2-3, with D unresolved. The CDR3 contains 13 residues. V gave up 7 bases and J gave up 4 bases, with 12 bases separating them. In nucleotides, the CDR3 is TGTGCCAGCACCTCTTTAGATCCAGATACGCAGTATTTT. Translation: CASTSLDPDTQYF.